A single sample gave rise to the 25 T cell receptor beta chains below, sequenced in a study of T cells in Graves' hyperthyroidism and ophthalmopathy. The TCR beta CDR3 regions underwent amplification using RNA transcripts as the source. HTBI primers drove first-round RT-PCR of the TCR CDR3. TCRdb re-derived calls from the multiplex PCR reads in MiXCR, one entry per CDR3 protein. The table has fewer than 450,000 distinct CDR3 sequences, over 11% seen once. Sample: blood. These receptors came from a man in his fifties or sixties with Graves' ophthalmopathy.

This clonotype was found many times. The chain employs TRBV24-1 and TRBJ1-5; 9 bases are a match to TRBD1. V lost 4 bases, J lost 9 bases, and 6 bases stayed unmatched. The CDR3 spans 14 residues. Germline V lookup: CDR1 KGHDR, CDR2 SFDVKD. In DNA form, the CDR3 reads TGTGCCACCAGTGACCAGACAGGGGGTCTGCCCCAGCATTTT. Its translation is CATSDQTGGLPQHF.

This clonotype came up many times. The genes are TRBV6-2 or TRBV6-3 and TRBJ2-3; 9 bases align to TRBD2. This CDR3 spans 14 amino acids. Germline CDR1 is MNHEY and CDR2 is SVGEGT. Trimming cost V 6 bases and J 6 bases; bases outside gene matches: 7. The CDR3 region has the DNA TGTGCCAGCAGGCCGCAGCGGGAGGTGGATACGCAGTATTTT. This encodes CASRPQREVDTQYF.

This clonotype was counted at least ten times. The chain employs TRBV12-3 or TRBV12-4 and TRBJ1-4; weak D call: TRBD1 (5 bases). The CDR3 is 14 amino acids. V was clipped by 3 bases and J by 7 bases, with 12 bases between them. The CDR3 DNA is TGTGCCAGCAGTTTGGAGGGACGTGTTGAAAAACTGTTTTTT. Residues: CASSLEGRVEKLFF.

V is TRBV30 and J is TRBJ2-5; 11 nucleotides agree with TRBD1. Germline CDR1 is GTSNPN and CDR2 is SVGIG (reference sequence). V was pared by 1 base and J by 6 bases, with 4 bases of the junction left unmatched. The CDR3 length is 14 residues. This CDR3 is CAWSAGQGGKTQYF. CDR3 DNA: TGTGCCTGGAGTGCGGGACAGGGGGGCAAGACCCAGTACTTC.

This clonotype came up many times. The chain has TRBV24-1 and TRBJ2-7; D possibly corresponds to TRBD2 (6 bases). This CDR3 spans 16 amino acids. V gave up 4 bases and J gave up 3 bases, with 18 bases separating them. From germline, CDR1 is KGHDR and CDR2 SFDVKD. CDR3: CATSDRDSSSIYEQYF. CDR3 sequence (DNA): TGTGCCACCAGTGACCGGGACTCCTCGTCAATCTACGAGCAGTACTTC.

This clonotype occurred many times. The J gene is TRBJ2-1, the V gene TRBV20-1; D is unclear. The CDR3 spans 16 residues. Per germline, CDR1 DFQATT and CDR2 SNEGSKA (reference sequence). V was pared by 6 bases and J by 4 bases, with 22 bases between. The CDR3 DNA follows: TGCAGTGCCATAAATCGTGGGTCATGGCGGTACAATGAGCAGTTCTTC. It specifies CSAINRGSWRYNEQFF.

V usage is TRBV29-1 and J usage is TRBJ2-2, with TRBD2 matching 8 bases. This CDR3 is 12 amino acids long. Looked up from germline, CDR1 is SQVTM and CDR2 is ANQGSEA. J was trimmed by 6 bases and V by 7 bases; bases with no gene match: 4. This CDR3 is CSATGGAGELFF. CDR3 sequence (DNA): TGCAGCGCAACGGGGGGGGCCGGGGAGCTGTTTTTT.

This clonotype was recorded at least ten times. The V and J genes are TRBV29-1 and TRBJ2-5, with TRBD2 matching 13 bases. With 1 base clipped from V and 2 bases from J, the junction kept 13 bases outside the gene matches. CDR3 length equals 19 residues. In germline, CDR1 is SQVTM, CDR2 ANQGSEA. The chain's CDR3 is CSVEVDRNGLAGVQETQYF. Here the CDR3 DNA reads TGCAGCGTTGAAGTTGATCGTAATGGACTAGCGGGAGTTCAAGAGACCCAGTACTTC. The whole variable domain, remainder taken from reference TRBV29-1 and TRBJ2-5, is SAVISQKPSRDICQRGTSLTIQCQVDSQVTMMFWYRQQPGQSLTLIATANQGSEATYESGFVIDKFPISRPNLTFSTLTVSNMSPEDSSIYLCSVEVDRNGLAGVQETQYFGPGTRLLVL.

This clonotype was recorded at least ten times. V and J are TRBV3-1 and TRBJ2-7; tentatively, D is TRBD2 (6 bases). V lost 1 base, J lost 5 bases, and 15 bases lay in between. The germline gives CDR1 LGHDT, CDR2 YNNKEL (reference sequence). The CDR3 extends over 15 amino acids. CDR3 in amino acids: CASSQAPPGVDEQYF. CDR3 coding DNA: TGTGCCAGCAGCCAAGCCCCACCGGGGGTCGACGAGCAGTACTTC.

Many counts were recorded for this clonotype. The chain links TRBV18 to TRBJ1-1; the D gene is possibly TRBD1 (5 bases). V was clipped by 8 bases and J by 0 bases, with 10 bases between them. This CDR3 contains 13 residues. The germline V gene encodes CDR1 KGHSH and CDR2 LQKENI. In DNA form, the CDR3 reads TGTGCCAGCAAAGGACATTTGAACACTGAAGCTTTCTTT. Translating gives CASKGHLNTEAFF.

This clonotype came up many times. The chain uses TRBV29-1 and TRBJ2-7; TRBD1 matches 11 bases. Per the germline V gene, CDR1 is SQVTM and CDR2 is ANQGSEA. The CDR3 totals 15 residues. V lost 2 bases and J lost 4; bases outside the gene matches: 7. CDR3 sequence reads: CSVESRDRGIYEQYF. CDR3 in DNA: TGCAGCGTTGAATCCCGGGACAGGGGGATTTACGAGCAGTACTTC.

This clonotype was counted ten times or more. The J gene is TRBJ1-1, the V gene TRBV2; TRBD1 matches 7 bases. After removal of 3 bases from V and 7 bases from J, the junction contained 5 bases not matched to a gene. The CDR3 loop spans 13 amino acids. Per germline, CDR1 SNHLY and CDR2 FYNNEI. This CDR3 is CASSEDRRHEAFF. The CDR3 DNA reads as TGTGCCAGCAGTGAGGACAGGAGGCATGAAGCTTTCTTT.

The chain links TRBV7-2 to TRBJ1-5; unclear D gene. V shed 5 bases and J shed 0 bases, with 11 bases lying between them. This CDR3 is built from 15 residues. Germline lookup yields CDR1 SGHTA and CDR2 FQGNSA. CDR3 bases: TGTGCCAGCAGCCCAGGAGAGTCTAGCAATCAGCCCCAGCATTTT. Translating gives CASSPGESSNQPQHF. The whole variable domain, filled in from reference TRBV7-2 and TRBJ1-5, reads GAGVSQSPSNKVTEKGKDVELRCDPISGHTALYWYRQSLGQGLEFLIYFQGNSAPDKSGLPSDRFSAERTGGSVSTLTIQRTQQEDSAVYLCASSPGESSNQPQHFGDGTRLSIL.

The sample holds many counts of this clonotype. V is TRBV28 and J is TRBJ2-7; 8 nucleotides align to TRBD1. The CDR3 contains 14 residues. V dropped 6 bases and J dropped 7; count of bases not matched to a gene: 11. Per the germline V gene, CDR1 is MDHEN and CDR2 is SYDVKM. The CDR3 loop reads CASRGGQALSEQYF. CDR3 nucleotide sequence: TGTGCCAGCAGGGGGGGACAGGCATTGAGTGAGCAGTACTTC.

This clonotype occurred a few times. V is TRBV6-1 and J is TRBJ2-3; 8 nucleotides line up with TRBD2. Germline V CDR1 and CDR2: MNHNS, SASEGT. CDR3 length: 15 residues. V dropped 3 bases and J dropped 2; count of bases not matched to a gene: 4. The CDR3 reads CASSDPGGATDTQYF. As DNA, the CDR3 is TGTGCCAGCAGTGACCCGGGGGGGGCCACAGATACGCAGTATTTT.

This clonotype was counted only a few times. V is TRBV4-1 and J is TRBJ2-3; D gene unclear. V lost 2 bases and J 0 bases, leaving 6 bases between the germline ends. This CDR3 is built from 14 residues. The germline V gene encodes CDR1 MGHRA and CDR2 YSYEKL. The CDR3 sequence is CASSQRDSTDTQYF. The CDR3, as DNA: TGCGCCAGCAGCCAAAGAGATAGCACAGATACGCAGTATTTT.

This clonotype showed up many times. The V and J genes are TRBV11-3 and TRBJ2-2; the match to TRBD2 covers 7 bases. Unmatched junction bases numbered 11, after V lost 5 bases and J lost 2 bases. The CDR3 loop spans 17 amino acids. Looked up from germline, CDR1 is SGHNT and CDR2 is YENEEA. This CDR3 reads CASSLTLLATNTGELFF. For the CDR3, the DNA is TGTGCCAGCAGCCTTACCTTACTAGCGACAAACACCGGGGAGCTGTTTTTT.

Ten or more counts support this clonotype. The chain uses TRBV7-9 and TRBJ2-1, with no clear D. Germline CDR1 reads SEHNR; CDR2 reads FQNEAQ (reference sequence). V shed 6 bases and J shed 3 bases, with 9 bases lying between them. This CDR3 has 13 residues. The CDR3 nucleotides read TGTGCCAGCAGAGCTTTGGTCTACAATGAGCAGTTCTTC. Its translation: CASRALVYNEQFF.

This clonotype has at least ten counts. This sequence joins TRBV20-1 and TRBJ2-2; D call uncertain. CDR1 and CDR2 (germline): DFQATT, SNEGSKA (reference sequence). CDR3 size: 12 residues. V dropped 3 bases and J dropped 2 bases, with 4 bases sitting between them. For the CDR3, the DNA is TGCAGTGCTAGCCATAACACCGGGGAGCTGTTTTTT. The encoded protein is CSASHNTGELFF.

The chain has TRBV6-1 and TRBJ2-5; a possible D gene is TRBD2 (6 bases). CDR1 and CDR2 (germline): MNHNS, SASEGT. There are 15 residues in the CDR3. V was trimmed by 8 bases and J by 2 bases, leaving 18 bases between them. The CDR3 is CASGHLGGAQETQYF. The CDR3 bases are TGTGCCAGCGGCCACCTTGGCGGGGCGCAAGAGACCCAGTACTTC.

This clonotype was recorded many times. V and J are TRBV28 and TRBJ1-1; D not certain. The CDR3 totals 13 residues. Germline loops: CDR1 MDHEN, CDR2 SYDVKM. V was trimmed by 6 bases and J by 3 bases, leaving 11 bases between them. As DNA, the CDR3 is TGTGCCAGCAGGGGAGGGTACGACACTGAAGCTTTCTTT. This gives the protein CASRGGYDTEAFF.

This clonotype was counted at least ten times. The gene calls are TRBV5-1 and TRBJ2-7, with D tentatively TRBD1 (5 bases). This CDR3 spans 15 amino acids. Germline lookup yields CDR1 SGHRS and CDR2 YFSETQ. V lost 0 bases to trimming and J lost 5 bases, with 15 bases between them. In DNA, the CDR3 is TGCGCCAGCAGCTTGGCTGGTCGGCAGGGCCACGAGCAGTACTTC. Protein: CASSLAGRQGHEQYF.

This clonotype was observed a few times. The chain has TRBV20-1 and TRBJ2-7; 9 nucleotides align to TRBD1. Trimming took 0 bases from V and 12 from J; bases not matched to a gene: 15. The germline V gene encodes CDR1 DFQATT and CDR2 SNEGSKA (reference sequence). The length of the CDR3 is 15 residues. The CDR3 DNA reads TGCAGTGCTAGAGATCCGGGACAGGGTGCCCCCCTGCGGTACTTC. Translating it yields CSARDPGQGAPLRYF.

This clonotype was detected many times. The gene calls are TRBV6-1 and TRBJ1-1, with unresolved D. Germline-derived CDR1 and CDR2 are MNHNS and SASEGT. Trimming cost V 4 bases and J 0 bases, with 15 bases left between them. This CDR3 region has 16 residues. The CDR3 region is CASSVDQLSLNTEAFF. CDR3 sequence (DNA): TGTGCCAGCAGTGTCGATCAGCTCAGCCTGAACACTGAAGCTTTCTTT.

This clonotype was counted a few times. CDR3 DNA sequence: TGCGCCAGCAGCTTGGGGACAGGGTGGATTTCACCCCTCCACTTT. Encoded protein: CASSLGTGWISPLHF. The chain recombines TRBV5-1 with TRBJ1-6, with TRBD1 matching 8 bases. CDR3 length equals 15 residues. Germline V gene data show CDR1 as SGHRS and CDR2 as YFSETQ. Trimming at V came to 0 bases and at J to 9 bases, leaving 5 bases not matched to a gene.